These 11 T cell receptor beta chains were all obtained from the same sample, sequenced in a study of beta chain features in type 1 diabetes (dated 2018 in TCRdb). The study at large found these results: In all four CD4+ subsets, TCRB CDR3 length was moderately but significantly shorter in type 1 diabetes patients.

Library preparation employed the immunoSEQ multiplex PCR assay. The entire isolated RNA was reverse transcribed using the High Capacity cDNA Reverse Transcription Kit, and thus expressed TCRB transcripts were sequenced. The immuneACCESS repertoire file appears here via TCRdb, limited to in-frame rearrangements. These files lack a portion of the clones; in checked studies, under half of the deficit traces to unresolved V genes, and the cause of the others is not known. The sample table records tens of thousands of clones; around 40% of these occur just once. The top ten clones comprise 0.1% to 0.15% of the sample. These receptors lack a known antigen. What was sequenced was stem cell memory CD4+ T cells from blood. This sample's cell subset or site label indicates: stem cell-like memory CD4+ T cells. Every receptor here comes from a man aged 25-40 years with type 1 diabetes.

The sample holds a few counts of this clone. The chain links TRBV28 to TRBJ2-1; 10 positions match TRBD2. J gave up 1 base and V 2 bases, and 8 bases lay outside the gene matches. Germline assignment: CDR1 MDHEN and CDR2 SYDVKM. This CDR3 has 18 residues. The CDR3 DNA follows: TGTGCCAGCAGTTTAAGTGGGACTAGCGCCCCATCCTACAATGAGCAGTTCTTC. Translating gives CASSLSGTSAPSYNEQFF.

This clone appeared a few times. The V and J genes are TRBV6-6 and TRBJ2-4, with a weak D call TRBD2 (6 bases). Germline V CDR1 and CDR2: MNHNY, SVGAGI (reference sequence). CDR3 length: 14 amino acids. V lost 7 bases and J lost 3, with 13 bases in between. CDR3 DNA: TGTGCCAGCAACCAGCCGGGACTCAAAAACATTCAGTACTTC. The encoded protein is CASNQPGLKNIQYF.

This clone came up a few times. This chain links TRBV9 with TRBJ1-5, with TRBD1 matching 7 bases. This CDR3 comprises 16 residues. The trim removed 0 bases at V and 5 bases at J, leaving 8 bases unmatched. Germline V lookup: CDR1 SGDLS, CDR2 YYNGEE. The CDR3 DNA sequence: TGTGCCAGCAGCGTAGTATACAAGGGGGCTGATCAGCCCCAGCATTTT. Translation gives CASSVVYKGADQPQHF.

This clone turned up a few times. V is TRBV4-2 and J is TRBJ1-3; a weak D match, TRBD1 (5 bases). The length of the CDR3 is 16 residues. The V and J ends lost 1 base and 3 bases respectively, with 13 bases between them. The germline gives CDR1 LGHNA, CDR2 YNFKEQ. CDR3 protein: CASSQVRGDGGNTIYF. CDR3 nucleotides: TGTGCCAGCAGCCAAGTAAGGGGCGACGGTGGAAACACCATATATTTT.

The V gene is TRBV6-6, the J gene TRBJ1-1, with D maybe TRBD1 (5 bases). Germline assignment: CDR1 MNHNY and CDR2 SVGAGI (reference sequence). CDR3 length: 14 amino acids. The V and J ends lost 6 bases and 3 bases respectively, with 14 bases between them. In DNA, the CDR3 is TGTGCCAGCAGGGCAGGGTATTCGGACACTGAAGCTTTCTTT. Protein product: CASRAGYSDTEAFF.

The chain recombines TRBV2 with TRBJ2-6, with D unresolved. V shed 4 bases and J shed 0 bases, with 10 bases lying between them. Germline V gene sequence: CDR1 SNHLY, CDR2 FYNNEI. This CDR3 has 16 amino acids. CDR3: CASSGGDRSGANVLTF. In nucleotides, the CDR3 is TGTGCCAGCAGTGGAGGAGACCGCTCTGGGGCCAACGTCCTGACTTTC.

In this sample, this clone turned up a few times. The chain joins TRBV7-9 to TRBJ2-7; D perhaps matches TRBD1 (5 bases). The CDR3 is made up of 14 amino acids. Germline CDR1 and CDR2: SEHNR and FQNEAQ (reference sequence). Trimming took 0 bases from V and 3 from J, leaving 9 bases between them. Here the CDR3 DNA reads TGTGCCAGCAGCTTAGCGGGGCAGGTCTACGAGCAGTACTTC. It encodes CASSLAGQVYEQYF.

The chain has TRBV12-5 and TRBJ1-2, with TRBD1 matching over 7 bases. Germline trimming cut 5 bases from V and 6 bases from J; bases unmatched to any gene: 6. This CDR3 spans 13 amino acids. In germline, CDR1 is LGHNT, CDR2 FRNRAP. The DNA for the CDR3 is TGTGCTAGTGGTCCCGACAGGGTAGATGGCTACACCTTC. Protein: CASGPDRVDGYTF.

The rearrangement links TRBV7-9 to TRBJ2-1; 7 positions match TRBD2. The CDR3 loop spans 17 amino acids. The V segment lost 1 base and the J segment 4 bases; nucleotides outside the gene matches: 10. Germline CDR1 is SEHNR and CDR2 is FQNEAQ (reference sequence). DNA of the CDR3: TGTGCCAGCAGCTTAGTATCTTTGGCGGGAGCTTACAATGAGCAGTTCTTC. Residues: CASSLVSLAGAYNEQFF.

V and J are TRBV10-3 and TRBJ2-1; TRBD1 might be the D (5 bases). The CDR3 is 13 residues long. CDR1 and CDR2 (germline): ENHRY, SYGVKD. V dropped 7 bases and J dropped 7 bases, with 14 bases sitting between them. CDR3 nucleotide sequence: TGTGCCATCAAGTCGGACAACACTAATGAGCAGTTCTTC. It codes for CAIKSDNTNEQFF.

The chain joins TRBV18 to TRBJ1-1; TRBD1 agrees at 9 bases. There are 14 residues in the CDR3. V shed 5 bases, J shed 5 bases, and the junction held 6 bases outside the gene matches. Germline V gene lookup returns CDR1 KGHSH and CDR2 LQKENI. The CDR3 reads CASSSGQGDTEAFF. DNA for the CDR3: TGTGCCAGCTCATCGGGACAGGGTGATACTGAAGCTTTCTTT.